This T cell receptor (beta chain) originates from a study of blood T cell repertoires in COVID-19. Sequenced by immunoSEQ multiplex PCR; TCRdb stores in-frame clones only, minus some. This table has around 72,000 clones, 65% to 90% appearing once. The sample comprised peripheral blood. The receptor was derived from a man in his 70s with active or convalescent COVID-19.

This CDR3 is CASSFRGRGGTEAFF. The CDR3 bases are TGTGCCAGCAGTTTCCGAGGGAGAGGAGGGACTGAAGCTTTCTTT. This sequence joins TRBV28 and TRBJ1-1; D is unresolved. Germline V gene data show CDR1 as MDHEN and CDR2 as SYDVKM. The CDR3 is 15 residues long. The V and J ends lost 3 bases and 5 bases respectively, with 16 bases between them. Full variable domain (missing parts from reference TRBV28 and TRBJ1-1): DVKVTQSSRYLVKRTGEKVFLECVQDMDHENMFWYRQDPGLGLRLIYFSYDVKMKEKGDIPEGYSVSREKKERFSLILESASTNQTSMYLCASSFRGRGGTEAFFGQGTRLTVV.